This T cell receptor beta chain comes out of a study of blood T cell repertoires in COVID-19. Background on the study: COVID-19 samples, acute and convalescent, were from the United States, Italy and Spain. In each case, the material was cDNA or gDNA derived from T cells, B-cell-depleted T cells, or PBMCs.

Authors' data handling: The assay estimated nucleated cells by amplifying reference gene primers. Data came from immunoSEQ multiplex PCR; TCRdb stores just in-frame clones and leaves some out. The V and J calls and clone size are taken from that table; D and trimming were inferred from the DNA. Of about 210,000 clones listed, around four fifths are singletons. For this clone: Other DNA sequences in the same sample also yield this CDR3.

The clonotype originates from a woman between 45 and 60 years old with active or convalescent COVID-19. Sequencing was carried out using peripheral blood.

This chain's CDR3 is CASSLQGRNEKLFF. CDR3 coding DNA: TGCGCCAGCAGCCTACAGGGGCGCAACGAAAAACTGTTTTTT. This chain uses TRBV5-1 with TRBJ1-4; 7 bases match TRBD1. Germline CDR1 is SGHRS and CDR2 is YFSETQ. J was trimmed by 8 bases and V by 4 bases; bases with no gene match: 8. The CDR3 consists of 14 residues.